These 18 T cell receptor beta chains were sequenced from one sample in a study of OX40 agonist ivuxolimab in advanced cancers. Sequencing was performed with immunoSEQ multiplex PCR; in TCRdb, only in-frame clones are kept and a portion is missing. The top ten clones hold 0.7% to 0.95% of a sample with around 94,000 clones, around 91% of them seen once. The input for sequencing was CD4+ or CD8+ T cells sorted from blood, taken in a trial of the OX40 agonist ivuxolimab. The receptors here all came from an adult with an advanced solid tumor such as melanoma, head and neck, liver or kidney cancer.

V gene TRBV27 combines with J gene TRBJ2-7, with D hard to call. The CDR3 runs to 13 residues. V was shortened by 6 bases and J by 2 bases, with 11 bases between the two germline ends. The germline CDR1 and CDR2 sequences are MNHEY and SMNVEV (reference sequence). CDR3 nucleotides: TGTGCCAGCAGAGTTAGCCCTCCCTACGAGCAGTACTTC. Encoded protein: CASRVSPPYEQYF.

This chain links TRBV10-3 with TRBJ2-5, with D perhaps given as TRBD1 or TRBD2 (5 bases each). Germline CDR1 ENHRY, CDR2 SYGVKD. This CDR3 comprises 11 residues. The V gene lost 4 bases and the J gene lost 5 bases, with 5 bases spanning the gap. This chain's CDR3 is CAISGGETQYF. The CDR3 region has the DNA TGTGCCATCAGTGGGGGGGAGACCCAGTACTTC.

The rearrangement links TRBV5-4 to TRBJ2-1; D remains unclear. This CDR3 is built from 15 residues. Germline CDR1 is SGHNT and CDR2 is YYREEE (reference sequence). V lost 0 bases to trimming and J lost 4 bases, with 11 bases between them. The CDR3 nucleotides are TGTGCCAGCAGCTTGGTCATTGGGGATTACAATGAGCAGTTCTTC. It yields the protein CASSLVIGDYNEQFF.

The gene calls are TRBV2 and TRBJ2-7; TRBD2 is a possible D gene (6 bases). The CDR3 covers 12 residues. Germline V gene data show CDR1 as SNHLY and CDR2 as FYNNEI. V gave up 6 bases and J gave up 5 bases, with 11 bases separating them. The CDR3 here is CASSGTLDEQYF. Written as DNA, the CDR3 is TGTGCCAGCAGCGGGACTCTCGACGAGCAGTACTTC.

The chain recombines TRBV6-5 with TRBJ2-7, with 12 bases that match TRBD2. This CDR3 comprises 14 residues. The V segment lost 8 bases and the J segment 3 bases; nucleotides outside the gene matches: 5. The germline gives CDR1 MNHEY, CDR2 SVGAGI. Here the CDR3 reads CASARLAGDYEQYF. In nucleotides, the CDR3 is TGTGCCAGCGCCCGACTAGCGGGAGACTACGAGCAGTACTTC.

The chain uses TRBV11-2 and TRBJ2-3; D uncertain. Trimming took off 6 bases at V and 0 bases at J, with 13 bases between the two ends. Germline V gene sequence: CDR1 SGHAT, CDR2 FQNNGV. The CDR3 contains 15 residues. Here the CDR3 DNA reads TGTGCCAGCAGTTACCTACGGCTTAGCACAGATACGCAGTATTTT. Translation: CASSYLRLSTDTQYF.

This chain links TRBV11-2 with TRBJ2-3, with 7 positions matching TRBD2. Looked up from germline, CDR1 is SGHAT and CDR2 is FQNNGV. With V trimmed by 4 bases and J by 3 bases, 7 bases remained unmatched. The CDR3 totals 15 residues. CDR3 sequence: CASSSLNSGTDTQYF. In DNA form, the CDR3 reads TGTGCCAGCAGCTCCCTAAATAGCGGGACAGATACGCAGTATTTT.

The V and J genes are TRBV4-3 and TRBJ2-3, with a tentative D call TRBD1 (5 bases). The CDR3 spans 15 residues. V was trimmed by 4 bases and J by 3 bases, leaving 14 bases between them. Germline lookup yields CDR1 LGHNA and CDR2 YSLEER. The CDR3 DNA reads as TGCGCCAGCAGCCCGAGTGGGGCATGGACAGATACGCAGTATTTT. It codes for CASSPSGAWTDTQYF.

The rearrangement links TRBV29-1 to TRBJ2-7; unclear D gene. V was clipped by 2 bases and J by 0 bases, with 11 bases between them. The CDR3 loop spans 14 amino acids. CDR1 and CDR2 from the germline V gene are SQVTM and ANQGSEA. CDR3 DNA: TGCAGCGTTGAAAGGTCGGGTACCTCCTACGAGCAGTACTTC. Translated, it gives CSVERSGTSYEQYF.

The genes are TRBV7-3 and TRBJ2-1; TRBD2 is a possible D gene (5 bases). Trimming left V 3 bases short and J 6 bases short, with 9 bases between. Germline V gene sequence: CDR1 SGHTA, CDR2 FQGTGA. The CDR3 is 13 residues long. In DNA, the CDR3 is TGTGCCAGCAGCTTTACTAGTGGCAATGAGCAGTTCTTC. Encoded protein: CASSFTSGNEQFF.

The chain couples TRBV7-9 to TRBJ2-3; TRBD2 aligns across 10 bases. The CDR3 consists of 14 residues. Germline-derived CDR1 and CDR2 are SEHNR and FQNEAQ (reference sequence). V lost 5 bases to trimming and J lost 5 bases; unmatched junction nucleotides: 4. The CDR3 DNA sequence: TGTGCCAGCAGCGCACTAGCGGGAAAAGATACGCAGTATTTT. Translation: CASSALAGKDTQYF.

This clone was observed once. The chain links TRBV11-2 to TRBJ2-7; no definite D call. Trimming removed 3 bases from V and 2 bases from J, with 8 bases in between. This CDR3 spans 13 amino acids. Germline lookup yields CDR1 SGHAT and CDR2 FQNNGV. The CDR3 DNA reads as TGTGCCAGCAGCTTTAACCCTCCCTACGAGCAGTACTTC. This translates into CASSFNPPYEQYF. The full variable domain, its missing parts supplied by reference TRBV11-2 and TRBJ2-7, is EAGVAQSPRYKIIEKRQSVAFWCNPISGHATLYWYQQILGQGPKLLIQFQNNGVVDDSQLPKDRFSAERLKGVDSTLKIQPAKLEDSAVYLCASSFNPPYEQYFGPGTRLTVT.

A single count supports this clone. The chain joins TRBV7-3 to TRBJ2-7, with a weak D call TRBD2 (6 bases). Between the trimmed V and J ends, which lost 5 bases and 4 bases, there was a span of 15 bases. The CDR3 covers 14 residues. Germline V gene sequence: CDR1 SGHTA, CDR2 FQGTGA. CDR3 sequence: CASSHSGGEYEQYF. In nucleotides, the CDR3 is TGTGCCAGCAGCCATAGCGGAGGGGAATACGAGCAGTACTTC.

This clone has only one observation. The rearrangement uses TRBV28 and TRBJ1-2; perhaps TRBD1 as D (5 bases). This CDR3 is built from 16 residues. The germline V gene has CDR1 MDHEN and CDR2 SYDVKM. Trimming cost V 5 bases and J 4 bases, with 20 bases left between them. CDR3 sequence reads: CASSPSGRPGVYGYTF. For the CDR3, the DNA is TGTGCCAGCAGTCCCTCGGGGCGGCCTGGGGTCTATGGCTACACCTTC.

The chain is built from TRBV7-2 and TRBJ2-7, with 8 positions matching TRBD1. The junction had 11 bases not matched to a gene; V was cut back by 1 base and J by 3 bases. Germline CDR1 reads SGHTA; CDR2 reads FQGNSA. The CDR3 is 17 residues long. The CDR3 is CASSLGQGAHIHYEQYF. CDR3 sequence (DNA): TGTGCCAGCAGCTTAGGGCAGGGGGCCCATATCCACTACGAGCAGTACTTC.

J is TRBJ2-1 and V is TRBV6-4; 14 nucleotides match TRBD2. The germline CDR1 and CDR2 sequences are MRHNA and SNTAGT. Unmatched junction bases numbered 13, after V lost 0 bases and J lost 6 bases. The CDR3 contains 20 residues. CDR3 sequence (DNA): TGTGCCAGCAGTGACTCGATATTTAGTATCGGGACTAGCGGGAGCAATGAGCAGTTCTTC. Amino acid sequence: CASSDSIFSIGTSGSNEQFF.

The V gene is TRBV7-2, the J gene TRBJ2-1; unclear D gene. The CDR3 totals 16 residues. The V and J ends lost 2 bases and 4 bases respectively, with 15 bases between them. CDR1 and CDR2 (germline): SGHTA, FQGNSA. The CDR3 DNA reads TGTGCCAGCAGCTTATCTTCCGGGCGGAGTTACAATGAGCAGTTCTTC. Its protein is CASSLSSGRSYNEQFF.

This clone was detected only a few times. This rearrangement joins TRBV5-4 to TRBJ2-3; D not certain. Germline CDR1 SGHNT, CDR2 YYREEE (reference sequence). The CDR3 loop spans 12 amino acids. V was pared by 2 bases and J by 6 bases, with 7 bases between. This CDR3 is CASSLSLDTQYF. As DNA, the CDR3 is TGTGCCAGCAGCTTAAGTTTGGATACGCAGTATTTT.